Following are 8 T cell receptor beta chains from one sample sequenced in a study of early T cells in non-severe SARS-CoV-2 infection. Using its own MiXCR run on the 5' RACE reads, TCRdb lists one record per CDR3 protein. The sample contains 45,000 to 75,000 distinct CDR3 sequences, about 5.6% of which appear only once. Sequenced input: whole blood. These TCRs come from an adult who was a healthcare worker with PCR-confirmed SARS-CoV-2 infection or an uninfected control (not recorded which).

This clonotype was counted ten times or more. This chain joins TRBV7-2 and TRBJ1-2; 7 bases are a match to TRBD1. This CDR3 has 15 amino acids. V was clipped by 4 bases and J by 2 bases; unmatched bases: 7. Germline V gene sequence: CDR1 SGHTA, CDR2 FQGNSA. The CDR3 here is CASSSRTGGNYGYTF. In DNA form, the CDR3 reads TGTGCCAGCAGCTCCCGGACAGGAGGGAACTATGGCTACACCTTC.

This clonotype was counted ten times or more. The chain is built from TRBV7-2 and TRBJ2-4, with 12 bases fitting TRBD2. The CDR3 loop spans 15 amino acids. CDR1 and CDR2 from the germline V gene are SGHTA and FQGNSA. V dropped 4 bases and J dropped 10; count of bases not matched to a gene: 8. The DNA for the CDR3 is TGTGCCAGCAGCTCAGGGACTAGCGGGTTCCTGATTCAGTACTTC. This translates into CASSSGTSGFLIQYF. Based on the CDR3 plus reference TRBV7-2 and TRBJ2-4, the full variable domain is GAGVSQSPSNKVTEKGKDVELRCDPISGHTALYWYRQSLGQGLEFLIYFQGNSAPDKSGLPSDRFSAERTGGSVSTLTIQRTQQEDSAVYLCASSSGTSGFLIQYFGAGTRLSVL.

This clonotype was seen ten or more times. V usage is TRBV20-1 and J usage is TRBJ1-6; 12 bases are shared with TRBD1. V dropped 4 bases and J dropped 5; count of bases not matched to a gene: 3. The CDR3 loop spans 15 amino acids. Germline-derived CDR1 and CDR2 are DFQATT and SNEGSKA (reference sequence). CDR3 region: CSATRDRGHNSPLHF. The DNA of the CDR3 is TGCAGTGCTACCCGGGACAGGGGGCATAATTCACCCCTCCACTTT.

This clonotype was observed a handful of times. The chain recombines TRBV6-5 with TRBJ2-2; D possibly corresponds to TRBD1 (6 bases). The CDR3 spans 17 residues. Germline values: CDR1 MNHEY, CDR2 SVGAGI. The ends were cut back, 2 bases at V and 0 bases at J, with 13 bases in the middle. CDR3 coding DNA: TGTGCCAGCAGTTACGAGAACACAGGGTCGAACACCGGGGAGCTGTTTTTT. It encodes CASSYENTGSNTGELFF.

There are a few counts of this clonotype. V is TRBV7-2 and J is TRBJ2-3; 11 bases line up with TRBD2. Germline lookup yields CDR1 SGHTA and CDR2 FQGNSA. V was pared by 6 bases and J by 4 bases, with 9 bases of the junction left unmatched. This CDR3 region has 16 residues. CDR3 protein: CASSSTSGGGADTQYF. The CDR3 nucleotides read TGTGCCAGCAGTTCTACTAGCGGGGGAGGAGCAGATACGCAGTATTTT.

The chain combines TRBV5-1 with TRBJ2-2; D not certain. The CDR3 extends over 12 amino acids. V was clipped by 2 bases and J by 2 bases, with 1 base between them. The germline gives CDR1 SGHRS, CDR2 YFSETQ. The CDR3: CASSLNTGELFF. CDR3 coding DNA: TGCGCCAGCAGCTTAAACACCGGGGAGCTGTTTTTT.

This clonotype was picked up many times. This rearrangement joins TRBV11-2 to TRBJ2-5; no firm D call. CDR3 length equals 15 residues. CDR1 and CDR2 from the germline V gene are SGHAT and FQNNGV. V lost 10 bases to trimming and J lost 0 bases, with 18 bases between them. The DNA for the CDR3 is TGTGCCACTGCGTATCGTTCTGGGAACCAAGAGACCCAGTACTTC. Its translation is CATAYRSGNQETQYF.

This clonotype was picked up many times. This sequence joins TRBV5-6 and TRBJ1-5; D unclear. V was pared by 1 base and J by 0 bases, with 8 bases between. CDR3 length equals 15 residues. Germline CDR1 SGHDT, CDR2 YYEEEE. The CDR3 sequence is CASSLWVNSNQPQHF. DNA of the CDR3: TGTGCCAGCAGCTTGTGGGTAAATAGCAATCAGCCCCAGCATTTT. Looking up the rest from reference TRBV5-6 and TRBJ1-5 gives the full variable domain: DAGVTQSPTHLIKTRGQQVTLRCSPKSGHDTVSWYQQALGQGPQFIFQYYEEEERQRGNFPDRFSGHQFPNYSSELNVNALLLGDSALYLCASSLWVNSNQPQHFGDGTRLSIL.